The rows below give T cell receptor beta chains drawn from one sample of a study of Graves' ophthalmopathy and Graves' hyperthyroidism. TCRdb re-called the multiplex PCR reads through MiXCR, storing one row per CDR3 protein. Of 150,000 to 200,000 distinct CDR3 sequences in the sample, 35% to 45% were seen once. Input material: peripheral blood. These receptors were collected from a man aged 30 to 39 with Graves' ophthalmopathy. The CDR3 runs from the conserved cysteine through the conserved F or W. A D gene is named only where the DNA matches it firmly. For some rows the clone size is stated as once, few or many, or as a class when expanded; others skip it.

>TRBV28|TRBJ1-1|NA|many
TGTGCCAACAGTTTAACCAGGCGGGGCGCTGAAGCTTTCTTT
CANSLTRRGAEAFF
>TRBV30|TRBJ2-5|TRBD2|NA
TGTGCCTGGAACAAGGGAGGGATGAAGACCCAGTACTTC
CAWNKGGMKTQYF
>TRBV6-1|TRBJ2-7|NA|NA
TGTGCCAGCAAACGGGCGATTGAGGGCTACGAGCAGTACTTC
CASKRAIEGYEQYF
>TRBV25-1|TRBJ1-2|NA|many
TGTGCCAGCAGCCCTGGGAGGGGTGCAGGGTACAACTATGGCTACACCTTC
CASSPGRGAGYNYGYTF
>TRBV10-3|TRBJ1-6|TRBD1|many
TGTGCCATCAGCAGGGGGTCGGACGGATCACCCCTCCACTTT
CAISRGSDGSPLHF
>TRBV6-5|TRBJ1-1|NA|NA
TGTGCCAGCAGTTACGACATCGGGACTGAAGCTTTCTTT
CASSYDIGTEAFF
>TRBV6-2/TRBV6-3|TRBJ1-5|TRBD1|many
TGTGCCAGCAGTTACCCGACAGGGAATCAGCCCCAGCATTTT
CASSYPTGNQPQHF
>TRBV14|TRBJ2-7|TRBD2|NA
TGTGCCAGCAGCCAAGGGCTAGCGGGTGACAGCTACGAGCAGTACTTC
CASSQGLAGDSYEQYF
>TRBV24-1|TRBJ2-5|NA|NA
TGTGCCACCAGTGACTTGGGAGTGGGCCAAGAGACCCAGTACTTC
CATSDLGVGQETQYF
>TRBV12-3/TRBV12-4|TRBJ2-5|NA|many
TGTGCCAGCAGTCGAGACCCATTCCAAGAGACCCAGCACTTC
CASSRDPFQETQHF
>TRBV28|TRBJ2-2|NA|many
TGTGCCAGCACTGTTGGCCCTGGCACCGGGGAGCTGTTTTTT
CASTVGPGTGELFF
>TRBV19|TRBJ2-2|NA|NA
TGTGCCAGTAGTCCCTCGGGGGAGCTGTTTTTT
CASSPSGELFF
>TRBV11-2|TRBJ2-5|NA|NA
TGTGCCAGCAGCTTGCTGGGCGGGACTGAGACCCAGTACTTC
CASSLLGGTETQYF
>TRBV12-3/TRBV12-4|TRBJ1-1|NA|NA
TGTGCCAGCAGTAGCGGACTTGAAGCTTTCTTT
CASSSGLEAFF
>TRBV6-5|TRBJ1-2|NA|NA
TGTGCCAGCAGTTACTCGTCAGAGAGCTATGGCTACACCTTC
CASSYSSESYGYTF
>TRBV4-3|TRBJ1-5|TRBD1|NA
TGCGCCAGCAGCCAATCGGACAGGGAAGCTCAGCCCCAGCATTTT
CASSQSDREAQPQHF
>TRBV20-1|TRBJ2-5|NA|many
TGCAGTGCTACTGGGGGGTGGCAGGGGAGGGAGACCCAGTACTTC
CSATGGWQGRETQYF
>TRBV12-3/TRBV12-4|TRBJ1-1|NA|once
TGTGCCAGCAGTTTCGAGTCTGTGCACTCCCGGACTGGGACTGAAGCTTTCTTT
CASSFESVHSRTGTEAFF
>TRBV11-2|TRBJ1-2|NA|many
TGTGCCAGCAGCCGTCGGGACGCCTGGGACTATGGCTACACCTTC
CASSRRDAWDYGYTF